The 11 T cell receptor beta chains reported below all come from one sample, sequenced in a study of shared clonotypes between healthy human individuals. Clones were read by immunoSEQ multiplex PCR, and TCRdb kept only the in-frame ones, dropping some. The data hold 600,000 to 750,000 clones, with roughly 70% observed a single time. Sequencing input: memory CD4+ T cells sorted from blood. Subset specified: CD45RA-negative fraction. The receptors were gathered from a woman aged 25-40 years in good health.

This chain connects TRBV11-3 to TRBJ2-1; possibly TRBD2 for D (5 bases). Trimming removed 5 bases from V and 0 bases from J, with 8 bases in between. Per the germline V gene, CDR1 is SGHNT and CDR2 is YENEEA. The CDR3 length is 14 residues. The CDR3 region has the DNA TGTGCCAGCAGCAGCGGTAACTCCTACAATGAGCAGTTCTTC. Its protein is CASSSGNSYNEQFF.

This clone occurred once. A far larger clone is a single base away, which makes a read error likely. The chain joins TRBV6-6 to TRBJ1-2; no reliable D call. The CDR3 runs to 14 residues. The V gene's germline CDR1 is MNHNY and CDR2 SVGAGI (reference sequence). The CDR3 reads CANSSHSGEIGYTF. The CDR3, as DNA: TGTGCCAACAGTTCTCACAGCGGAGAAATCGGCTACACCTTC.

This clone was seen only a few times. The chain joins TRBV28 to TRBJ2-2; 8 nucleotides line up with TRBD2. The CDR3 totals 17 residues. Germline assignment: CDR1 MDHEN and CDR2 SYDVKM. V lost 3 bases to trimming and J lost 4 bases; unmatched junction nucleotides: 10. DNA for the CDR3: TGTGCCAGCAGTTTGCCCGCGGGGGCGGGGGGCACCGGGGAGCTGTTTTTT. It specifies CASSLPAGAGGTGELFF.

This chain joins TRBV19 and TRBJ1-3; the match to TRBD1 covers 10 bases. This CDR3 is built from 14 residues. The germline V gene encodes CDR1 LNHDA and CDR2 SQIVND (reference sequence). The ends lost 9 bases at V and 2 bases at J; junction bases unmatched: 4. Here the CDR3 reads CASRDRGTGNTIYF. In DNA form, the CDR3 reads TGTGCCAGCCGGGACAGGGGTACTGGAAACACCATATATTTT.

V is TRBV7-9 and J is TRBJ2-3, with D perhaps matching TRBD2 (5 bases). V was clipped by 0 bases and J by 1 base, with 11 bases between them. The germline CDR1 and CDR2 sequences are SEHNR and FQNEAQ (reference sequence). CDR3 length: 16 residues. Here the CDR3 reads CASSLAGRRGTDTQYF. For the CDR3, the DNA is TGTGCCAGCAGCTTAGCTGGGAGAAGGGGCACAGATACGCAGTATTTT. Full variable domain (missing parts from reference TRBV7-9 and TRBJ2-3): DTGVSQNPRHKITKRGQNVTFRCDPISEHNRLYWYRQTLGQGPEFLTYFQNEAQLEKSRLLSDRFSAERPKGSFSTLEIQRTEQGDSAMYLCASSLAGRRGTDTQYFGPGTRLTVL.

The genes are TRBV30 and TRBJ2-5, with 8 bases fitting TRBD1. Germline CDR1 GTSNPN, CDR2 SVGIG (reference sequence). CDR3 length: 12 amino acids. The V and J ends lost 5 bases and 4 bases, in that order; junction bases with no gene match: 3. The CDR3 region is CAWGQGAETQYF. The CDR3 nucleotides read TGTGCCTGGGGACAGGGTGCAGAGACCCAGTACTTC.

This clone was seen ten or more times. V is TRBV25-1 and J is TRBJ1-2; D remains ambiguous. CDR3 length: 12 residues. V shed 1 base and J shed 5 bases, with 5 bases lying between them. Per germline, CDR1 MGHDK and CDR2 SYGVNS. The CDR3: CASSELGYGYTF. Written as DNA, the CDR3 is TGTGCCAGCAGTGAATTGGGTTATGGCTACACCTTC.

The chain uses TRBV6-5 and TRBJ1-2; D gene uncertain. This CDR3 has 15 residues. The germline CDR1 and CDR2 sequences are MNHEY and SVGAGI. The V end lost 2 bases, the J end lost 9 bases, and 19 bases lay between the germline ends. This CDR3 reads CASSYTFGRSSSYTF. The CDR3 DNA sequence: TGTGCCAGCAGTTACACTTTCGGACGGAGCTCTAGCTACACCTTC.

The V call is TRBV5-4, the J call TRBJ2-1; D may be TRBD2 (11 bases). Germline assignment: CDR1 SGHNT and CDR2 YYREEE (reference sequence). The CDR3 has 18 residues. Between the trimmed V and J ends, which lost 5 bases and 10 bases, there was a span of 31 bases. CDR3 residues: CASRDRDRGLAAFKEQFF. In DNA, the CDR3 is TGTGCCAGCAGAGACCGGGACAGGGGACTAGCGGCCTTCAAGGAGCAGTTCTTC.

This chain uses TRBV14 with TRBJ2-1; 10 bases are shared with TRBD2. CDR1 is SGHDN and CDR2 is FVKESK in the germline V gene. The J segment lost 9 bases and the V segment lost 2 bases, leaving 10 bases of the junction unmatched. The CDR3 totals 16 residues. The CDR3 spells CASSQRGLAGVGEQFF. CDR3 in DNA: TGTGCCAGCAGCCAACGGGGGCTAGCGGGAGTTGGTGAGCAGTTCTTC.

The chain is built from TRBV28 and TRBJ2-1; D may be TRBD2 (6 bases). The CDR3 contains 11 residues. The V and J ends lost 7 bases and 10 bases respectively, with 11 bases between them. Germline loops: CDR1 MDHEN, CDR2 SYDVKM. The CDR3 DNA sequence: TGTGCCAGCAAAACGGACTACGAGCAGTTCTTC. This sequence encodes CASKTDYEQFF.